Sequencing of this TCR beta chain was carried out in a study of blood T cell repertoires in COVID-19. Study-wide background: Italy, Spain and the United States were the sources of the convalescent and acute COVID-19 samples.

Profiled with immunoSEQ multiplex PCR; TCRdb holds only in-frame clones, not every one. The sample gives under 300,000 clones, nearly 90% of which show up once; approximately 2.1% is in the top ten. The ends lost 0 bases at V and 7 bases at J; junction bases unmatched: 7. This CDR3 is 16 amino acids long. Per the germline V gene, CDR1 is SGHRS and CDR2 is YFSETQ. This chain links TRBV5-1 with TRBJ2-1, with TRBD2 matching 10 bases. The sample taken for sequencing was peripheral blood. This TCR came from a woman between 35 and 50 years old who had recovered from COVID-19. CDR3 region: CASSLALAGVVNEQFF. The CDR3 DNA reads as TGCGCCAGCAGCTTGGCCCTAGCGGGAGTGGTTAATGAGCAGTTCTTC.